Each of the 16 T cell receptor beta chains below was sequenced from the same sample in a study of OX40 agonist ivuxolimab in advanced cancers. TCRdb's table, derived via immunoSEQ multiplex PCR, lists solely in-frame clones and lacks some. This table has about 59,000 clones, about 83% appearing once. Sequencing was performed on CD4+ or CD8+ T cells sorted from blood, taken in a trial of the OX40 agonist ivuxolimab. The receptors here all came from an adult with an advanced solid tumor such as melanoma, head and neck, liver or kidney cancer.

This clone has only one observation. J is TRBJ2-3 and V is TRBV11-3, with a tentative D call TRBD1 (5 bases). V gave up 5 bases and J gave up 0 bases, with 21 bases separating them. The CDR3 length is 18 residues. Germline CDR1 and CDR2: SGHNT and YENEEA. CDR3 region: CASSQGGVAAASTDTQYF. The DNA for the CDR3 is TGTGCCAGCAGCCAGGGTGGTGTCGCTGCGGCAAGCACAGATACGCAGTATTTT.

J is TRBJ2-1 and V is TRBV7-8; 9 bases line up with TRBD2. Germline V gene data show CDR1 as SGHVS and CDR2 as FQNEAQ. This CDR3 spans 15 amino acids. The ends lost 2 bases at V and 3 bases at J; junction bases unmatched: 2. CDR3: CASSLRLADYNEQFF. The CDR3 DNA sequence: TGTGCCAGCAGCTTACGACTAGCGGACTACAATGAGCAGTTCTTC.

V and J are TRBV7-9 and TRBJ1-1; D unclear. From germline, CDR1 is SEHNR and CDR2 FQNEAQ (reference sequence). The CDR3 runs 12 residues. V was clipped by 5 bases and J by 2 bases, with 6 bases between them. For the CDR3, the DNA is TGTGCCAGCAGCCACAGAAACACTGAAGCTTTCTTT. Its protein product is CASSHRNTEAFF.

V and J are TRBV5-1 and TRBJ2-3; D possibly matches TRBD1 or TRBD2 (5 bases each). Germline V gene data show CDR1 as SGHRS and CDR2 as YFSETQ. The CDR3 consists of 14 residues. The V and J ends lost 3 bases and 3 bases respectively, with 11 bases between them. The CDR3 loop reads CASSSGPATDTQYF. The CDR3 DNA reads TGCGCCAGCAGCTCGGGACCAGCGACAGATACGCAGTATTTT. The variable domain in full, with the rest retrieved from reference TRBV5-1 and TRBJ2-3, is KAGVTQTPRYLIKTRGQQVTLSCSPISGHRSVSWYQQTPGQGLQFLFEYFSETQRNKGNFPGRFSGRQFSNSRSEMNVSTLELGDSALYLCASSSGPATDTQYFGPGTRLTVL.

The rearrangement links TRBV4-2 to TRBJ2-3; 10 nucleotides align to TRBD1. Germline values: CDR1 LGHNA, CDR2 YNFKEQ. This CDR3 region has 16 residues. V trimming: 1 base; J trimming: 5 bases; junction bases outside the gene matches: 6. CDR3 region: CASSQVRQGAGDTQYF. For the CDR3, the DNA is TGTGCCAGCAGCCAAGTAAGACAGGGGGCAGGAGATACGCAGTATTTT.

V and J are TRBV7-8 and TRBJ2-7; 9 bases are a match to TRBD2. Unmatched junction bases numbered 4, after V lost 5 bases and J lost 2 bases. The germline gives CDR1 SGHVS, CDR2 FQNEAQ. The CDR3 extends over 14 amino acids. Written as DNA, the CDR3 is TGTGCCAGCAGCCTTGGCGGGGGGGCCTACGAGCAGTACTTC. Its protein product is CASSLGGGAYEQYF.

V usage is TRBV9 and J usage is TRBJ1-4; D gene uncertain. Per the germline V gene, CDR1 is SGDLS and CDR2 is YYNGEE. The V and J ends lost 0 bases and 11 bases respectively, with 8 bases between them. The CDR3 consists of 12 residues. DNA for the CDR3: TGTGCCAGCAGCGTAGGTGCGGGGAAACTGTTTTTT. Residues: CASSVGAGKLFF.

CDR3 region: CASSWAGRAYEQYF. The CDR3 DNA reads TGTGCCAGCAGTTGGGCCGGGAGAGCCTACGAGCAGTACTTC. This chain connects TRBV6-5 to TRBJ2-7, with a weak D call TRBD2 (6 bases). The CDR3 has 14 amino acids. Germline V CDR1 and CDR2: MNHEY, SVGAGI. V lost 4 bases, J lost 2 bases, and 12 bases lay in between.

The chain links TRBV21-1 to TRBJ1-3; TRBD1, as called in the table, went unchecked against the DNA. TRBV21-1 is an annotated pseudogene. The CDR3 spans 19 residues. CDR3 sequence (DNA): TGTGCCAGCAGCAAACTCCCCCCCGCGACAGAGATCTCTGGAAACACCATATATTTT. It encodes CASSKLPPATEISGNTIYF.

The rearrangement uses TRBV5-1 and TRBJ2-7; 15 bases map to TRBD2. Germline CDR1 is SGHRS and CDR2 is YFSETQ. With V trimmed by 2 bases and J by 5 bases, 5 bases remained unmatched. This CDR3 is 16 amino acids long. CDR3: CASSFGLAGGYDEQYF. The CDR3, as DNA: TGCGCCAGCAGCTTCGGACTAGCGGGAGGGTACGACGAGCAGTACTTC.

This sequence joins TRBV4-1 and TRBJ1-1; D gene unclear. The V end lost 2 bases, the J end lost 9 bases, and 10 bases lay between the germline ends. Germline V gene data show CDR1 as MGHRA and CDR2 as YSYEKL. The CDR3 is 12 amino acids. CDR3: CASSQIGLKAFF. CDR3 sequence (DNA): TGCGCCAGCAGCCAAATTGGACTGAAAGCTTTCTTT.

Comments on this clone: Germline and junction disagree at one end, which may indicate a read error. The CDR3 protein is CASSPFDQASSDF. CDR3 coding DNA: TGTGCCAGCTCACCATTCGACCAGGCGAGCAGTGACTTC. The J gene is TRBJ2-7, the V gene TRBV18; D remains ambiguous. Germline V CDR1 and CDR2: KGHSH, LQKENI. The CDR3 is 13 residues long.

The rearrangement joins TRBV7-2 to TRBJ2-7; tentative D call: TRBD2 (5 bases). This CDR3 comprises 14 residues. V was cut by 5 bases and J by 3 bases, with 14 bases left in between. Germline CDR1 and CDR2: SGHTA and FQGNSA. The DNA for the CDR3 is TGTGCCAGCAGCCTGGTAGCGAGTAGCTACGAGCAGTACTTC. It yields the protein CASSLVASSYEQYF.

The CDR3 region has the DNA TGTGCCAGCAGCTTAAGACAGACCGATGGCTACACCTTC. This codes for CASSLRQTDGYTF. This rearrangement joins TRBV7-9 to TRBJ1-2, with D perhaps matching TRBD1 (5 bases). The length of the CDR3 is 13 residues. V was shortened by 2 bases and J by 6 bases, with 10 bases between the two germline ends. Germline V lookup: CDR1 SEHNR, CDR2 FQNEAQ (reference sequence). Full variable domain (rest looked up from reference TRBV7-9 and TRBJ1-2): DTGVSQNPRHKITKRGQNVTFRCDPISEHNRLYWYRQTLGQGPEFLTYFQNEAQLEKSRLLSDRFSAERPKGSFSTLEIQRTEQGDSAMYLCASSLRQTDGYTFGSGTRLTVV.

The gene calls are TRBV9 and TRBJ1-2; TRBD1 agrees at 8 bases. Germline V gene sequence: CDR1 SGDLS, CDR2 YYNGEE. This CDR3 contains 14 residues. V gave up 0 bases and J gave up 8 bases; unmatched junction bases: 6. The CDR3 DNA reads as TGTGCCAGCAGCGTAGCGGACAGGGCGGAGGGCTACACCTTC. Translating gives CASSVADRAEGYTF.

The J gene is TRBJ2-1, the V gene TRBV19, with D perhaps being TRBD1 or TRBD2 (6 bases each). This CDR3 is 13 amino acids long. V was clipped by 10 bases and J by 7 bases, with 17 bases between them. Per germline, CDR1 LNHDA and CDR2 SQIVND (reference sequence). The DNA for the CDR3 is TGTGCCACCTATTCCCAGGGGAGGAATGAGCAGTTCTTC. Its protein product is CATYSQGRNEQFF.